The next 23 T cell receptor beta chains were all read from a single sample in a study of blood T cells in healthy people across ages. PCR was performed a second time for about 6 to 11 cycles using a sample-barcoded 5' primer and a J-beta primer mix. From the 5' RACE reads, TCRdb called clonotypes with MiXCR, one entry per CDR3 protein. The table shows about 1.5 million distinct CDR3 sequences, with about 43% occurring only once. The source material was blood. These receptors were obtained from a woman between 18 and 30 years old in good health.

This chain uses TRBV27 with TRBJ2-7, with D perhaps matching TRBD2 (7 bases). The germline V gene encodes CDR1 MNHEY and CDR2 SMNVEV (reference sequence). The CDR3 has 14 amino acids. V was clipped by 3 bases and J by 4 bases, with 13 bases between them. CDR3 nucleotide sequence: TGTGCCAGCAGTTTTGGGGGGGCGTTATACGAGCAGTACTTC. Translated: CASSFGGALYEQYF.

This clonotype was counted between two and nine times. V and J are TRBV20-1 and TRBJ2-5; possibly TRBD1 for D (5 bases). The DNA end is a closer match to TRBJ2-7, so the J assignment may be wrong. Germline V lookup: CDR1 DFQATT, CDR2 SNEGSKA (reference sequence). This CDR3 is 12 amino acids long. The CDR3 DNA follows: TGCAGTGCTTGCCCGGACACCTACGAGCAGTACTTC. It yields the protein CSACPDTYEQYF.

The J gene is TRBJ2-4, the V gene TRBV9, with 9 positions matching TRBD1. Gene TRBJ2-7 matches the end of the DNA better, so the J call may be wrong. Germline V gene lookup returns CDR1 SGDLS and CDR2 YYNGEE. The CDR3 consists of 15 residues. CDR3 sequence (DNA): TGTGCCAGCAGCGTAGGGGACAGGGACTTCTACGAGCAGTACTTC. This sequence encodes CASSVGDRDFYEQYF.

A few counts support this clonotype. The CDR3 sequence: CASRLTVGDEQYF. The DNA of the CDR3 is TGTGCCAGCCGACTTACAGTTGGGGACGAGCAGTACTTC. The rearrangement links TRBV12-3 or TRBV12-4 to TRBJ2-5, with D hard to call. The J call is in doubt because the DNA end fits TRBJ2-7 better. This CDR3 spans 13 amino acids.

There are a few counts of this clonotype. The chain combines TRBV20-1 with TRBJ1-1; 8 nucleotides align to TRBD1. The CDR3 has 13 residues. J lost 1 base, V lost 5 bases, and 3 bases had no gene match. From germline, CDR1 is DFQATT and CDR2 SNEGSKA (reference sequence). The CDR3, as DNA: TGCAGTGCTTGGGGGACAGGGAACACTGAAGCTTTCTTT. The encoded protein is CSAWGTGNTEAFF.

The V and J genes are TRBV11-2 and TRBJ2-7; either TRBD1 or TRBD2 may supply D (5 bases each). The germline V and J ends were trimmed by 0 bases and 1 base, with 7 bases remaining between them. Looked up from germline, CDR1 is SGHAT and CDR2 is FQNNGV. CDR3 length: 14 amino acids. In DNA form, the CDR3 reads TGTGCCAGCAGCTTAGAAGAGGGGTCCTACGAGCAGTACTTC. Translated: CASSLEEGSYEQYF.

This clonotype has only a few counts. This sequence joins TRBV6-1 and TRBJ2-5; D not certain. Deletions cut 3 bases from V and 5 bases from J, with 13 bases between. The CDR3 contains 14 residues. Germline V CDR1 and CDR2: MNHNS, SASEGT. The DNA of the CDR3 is TGTGCCAGCAGTGAGGGCTGGATGACGGAGACCCAGTACTTC. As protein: CASSEGWMTETQYF.

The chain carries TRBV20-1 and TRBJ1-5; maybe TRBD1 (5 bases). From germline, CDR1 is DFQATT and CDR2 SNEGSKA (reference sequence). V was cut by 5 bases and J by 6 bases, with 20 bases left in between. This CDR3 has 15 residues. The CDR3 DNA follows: TGCAGTGCTGCCGCAACTACTACGAGGGGTCAGCCCCAGCATTTT. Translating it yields CSAAATTTRGQPQHF.

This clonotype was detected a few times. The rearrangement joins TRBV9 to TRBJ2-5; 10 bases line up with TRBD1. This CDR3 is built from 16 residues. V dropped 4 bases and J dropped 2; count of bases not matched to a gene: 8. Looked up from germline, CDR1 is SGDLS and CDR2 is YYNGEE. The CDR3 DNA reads TGTGCCAGCAGCCTAAGGGACAGGGGTGGACAAGAGACCCAGTACTTC. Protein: CASSLRDRGGQETQYF. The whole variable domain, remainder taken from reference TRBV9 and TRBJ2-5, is DSGVTQTPKHLITATGQRVTLRCSPRSGDLSVYWYQQSLDQGLQFLIQYYNGEERAKGNILERFSAQQFPDLHSELNLSSLELGDSALYFCASSLRDRGGQETQYFGPGTRLLVL.

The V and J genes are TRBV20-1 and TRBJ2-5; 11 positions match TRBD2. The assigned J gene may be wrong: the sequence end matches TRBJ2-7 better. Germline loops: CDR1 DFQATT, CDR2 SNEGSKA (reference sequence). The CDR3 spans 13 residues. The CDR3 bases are TGCAGTGCTGGGACTAGCGGCGTACACGAGCAGTACTTC. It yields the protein CSAGTSGVHEQYF.

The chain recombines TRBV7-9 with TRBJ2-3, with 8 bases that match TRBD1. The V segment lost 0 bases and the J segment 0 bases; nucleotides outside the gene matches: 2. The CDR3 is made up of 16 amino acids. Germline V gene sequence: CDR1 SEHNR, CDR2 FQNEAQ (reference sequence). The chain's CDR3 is CASSLAWTGSTDTQYF. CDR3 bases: TGTGCCAGCAGCTTAGCCTGGACAGGGAGCACAGATACGCAGTATTTT. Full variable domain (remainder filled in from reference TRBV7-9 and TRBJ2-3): DTGVSQNPRHKITKRGQNVTFRCDPISEHNRLYWYRQTLGQGPEFLTYFQNEAQLEKSRLLSDRFSAERPKGSFSTLEIQRTEQGDSAMYLCASSLAWTGSTDTQYFGPGTRLTVL.

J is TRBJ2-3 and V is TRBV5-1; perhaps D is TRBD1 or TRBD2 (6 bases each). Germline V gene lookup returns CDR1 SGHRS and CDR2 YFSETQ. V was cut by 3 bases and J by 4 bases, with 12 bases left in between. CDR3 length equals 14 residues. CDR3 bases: TGCGCCAGCAGCTCCCCGGGGGCGTCAGATACGCAGTATTTT. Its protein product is CASSSPGASDTQYF.

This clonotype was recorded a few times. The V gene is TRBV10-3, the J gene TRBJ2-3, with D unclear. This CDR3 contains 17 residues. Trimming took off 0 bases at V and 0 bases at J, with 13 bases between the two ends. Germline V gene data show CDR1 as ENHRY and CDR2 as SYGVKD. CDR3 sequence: CAISESYVTTSTDTQYF. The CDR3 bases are TGTGCCATCAGTGAGTCCTATGTAACAACTAGCACAGATACGCAGTATTTT.

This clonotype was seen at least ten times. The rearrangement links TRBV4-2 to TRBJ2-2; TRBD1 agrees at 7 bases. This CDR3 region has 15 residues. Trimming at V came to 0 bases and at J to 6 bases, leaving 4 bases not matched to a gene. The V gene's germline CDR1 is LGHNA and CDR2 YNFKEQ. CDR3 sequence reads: CASSQDRRGSGELFF. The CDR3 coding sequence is TGTGCCAGCAGCCAAGATCGCAGGGGGTCCGGGGAGCTGTTTTTT.

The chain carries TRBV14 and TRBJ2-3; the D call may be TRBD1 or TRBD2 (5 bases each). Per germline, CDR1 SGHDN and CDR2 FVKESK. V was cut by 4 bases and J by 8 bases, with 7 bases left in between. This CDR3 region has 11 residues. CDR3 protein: CASSLGTTQYF. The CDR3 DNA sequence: TGTGCCAGCAGCCTCGGGACTACGCAGTATTTT.

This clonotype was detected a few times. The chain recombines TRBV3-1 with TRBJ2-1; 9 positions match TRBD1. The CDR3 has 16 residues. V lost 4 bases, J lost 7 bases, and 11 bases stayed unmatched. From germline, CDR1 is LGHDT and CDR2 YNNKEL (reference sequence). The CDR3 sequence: CASSPIAGQGQNEQFF. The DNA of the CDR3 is TGTGCCAGCAGCCCAATCGCGGGACAGGGTCAAAATGAGCAGTTCTTC.

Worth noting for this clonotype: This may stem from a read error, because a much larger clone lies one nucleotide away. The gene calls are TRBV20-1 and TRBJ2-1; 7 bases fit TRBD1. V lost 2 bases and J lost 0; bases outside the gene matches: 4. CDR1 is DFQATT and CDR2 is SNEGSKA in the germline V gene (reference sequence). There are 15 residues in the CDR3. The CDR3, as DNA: TGCAGTGCTAGACAGGGGGACCCCTCCTACAATGAGCAGTTCTTC. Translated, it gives CSARQGDPSYNEQFF.

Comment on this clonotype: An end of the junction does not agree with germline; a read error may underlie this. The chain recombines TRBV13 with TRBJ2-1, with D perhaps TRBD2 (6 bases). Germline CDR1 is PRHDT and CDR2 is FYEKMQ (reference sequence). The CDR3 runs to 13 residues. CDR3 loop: CASNLGLGGEQFF. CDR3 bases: TGTGCCAGCAACTTAGGCCTCGGGGGTGAGCAGTTCTTC.

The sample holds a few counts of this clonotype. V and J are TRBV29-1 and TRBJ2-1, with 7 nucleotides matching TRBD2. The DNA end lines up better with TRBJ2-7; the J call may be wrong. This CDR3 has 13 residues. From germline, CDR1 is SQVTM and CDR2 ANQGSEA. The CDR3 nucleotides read TGCAGCGTTGATGGACTAGGCTACAATGAGCAGTACTTC. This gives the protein CSVDGLGYNEQYF.

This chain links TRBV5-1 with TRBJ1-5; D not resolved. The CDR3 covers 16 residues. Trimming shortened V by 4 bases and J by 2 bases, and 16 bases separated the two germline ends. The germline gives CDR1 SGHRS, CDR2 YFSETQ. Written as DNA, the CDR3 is TGCGCCAGCAGCCCGGCCCCGGGTGAGGGCAATCAGCCCCAGCATTTT. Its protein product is CASSPAPGEGNQPQHF.

The CDR3 sequence is CAISELGQGAGQPQHF. The CDR3 region has the DNA TGTGCCATCAGTGAGCTGGGACAGGGGGCAGGTCAGCCCCAGCATTTT. The rearrangement joins TRBV10-3 to TRBJ1-5, with 12 bases matching TRBD1. This CDR3 has 16 residues. V dropped 2 bases and J dropped 6; count of bases not matched to a gene: 5. Germline V lookup: CDR1 ENHRY, CDR2 SYGVKD.

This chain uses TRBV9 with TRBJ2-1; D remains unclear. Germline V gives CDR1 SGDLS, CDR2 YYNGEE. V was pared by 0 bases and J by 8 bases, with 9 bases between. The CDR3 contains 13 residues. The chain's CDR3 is CASSVGPPYEQFF. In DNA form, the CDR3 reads TGTGCCAGCAGCGTAGGCCCTCCGTATGAGCAGTTCTTC.

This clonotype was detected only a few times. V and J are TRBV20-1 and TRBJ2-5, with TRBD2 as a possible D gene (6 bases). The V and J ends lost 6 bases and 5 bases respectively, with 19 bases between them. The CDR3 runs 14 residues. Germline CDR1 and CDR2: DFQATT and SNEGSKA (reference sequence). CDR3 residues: CSATPPTSMETQYF. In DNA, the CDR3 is TGCAGTGCCACCCCACCGACTAGTATGGAGACCCAGTACTTC.